These 20 T cell receptor beta chains were sequenced from one sample in a study of a mutant IDH1 vaccine in newly diagnosed glioma. Their specific antigens are unknown. Indicated time point: week 5, during vaccination. Every single dose of the vaccine, 300 ug of mutant IDH1 20-mer peptide, came with topical imiquimod. TCRdb keeps only in-frame clones here, not all; method: immunoSEQ multiplex PCR. The data show fewer than 40,000 clones, around 58% seen once. The sequences come from PBMCs, collected from a glioma patient whose treatment included an IDH1 peptide vaccine. These receptors were obtained from a young woman with glioma.

This chain joins TRBV7-9 and TRBJ2-5; 8 bases are a match to TRBD1. CDR1 and CDR2 from the germline V gene are SEHNR and FQNEAQ (reference sequence). CDR3 length: 14 amino acids. After removal of 3 bases from V and 5 bases from J, the junction contained 5 bases not matched to a gene. The CDR3: CASSFPGGGETQYF. CDR3 bases: TGTGCCAGCAGCTTTCCAGGGGGCGGTGAGACCCAGTACTTC.

The sample holds a few counts of this clone. J is TRBJ2-7 and V is TRBV27, with D possibly TRBD1 on 5 matching bases. This CDR3 spans 14 amino acids. CDR1 MNHEY and CDR2 SMNVEV come from the germline V gene (reference sequence). Trimming removed 5 bases at V and 0 bases at J, with 11 bases between. CDR3 amino acids: CASSNDRNSYEQYF. DNA for the CDR3: TGTGCCAGCAGTAACGACAGAAACTCCTACGAGCAGTACTTC.

This clone was counted between two and nine times. The CDR3 region is CASSLSSRGNTGELFF. The CDR3 DNA reads as TGTGCCAGCAGTTTATCGTCCAGGGGGAACACCGGGGAGCTGTTTTTT. This chain links TRBV27 with TRBJ2-2; D might be TRBD1 (6 bases). The CDR3 has 16 residues. The ends were cut back, 0 bases at V and 1 base at J, with 9 bases in the middle. Germline values: CDR1 MNHEY, CDR2 SMNVEV (reference sequence).

V is TRBV5-1 and J is TRBJ2-6; tentative D call: TRBD1 (6 bases). This CDR3 contains 18 residues. CDR1 is SGHRS, CDR2 YFSETQ, per germline. Trimming shortened V by 1 base and J by 4 bases, and 18 bases separated the two germline ends. The DNA for the CDR3 is TGCGCCAGCAGCTTGAAGCCAGACAGGATATCAGGGGCCAACGTCCTGACTTTC. It translates to CASSLKPDRISGANVLTF.

On this clone itself: One junction end disagrees with the germline gene, perhaps due to a read error. The chain recombines TRBV7-7 with TRBJ2-2; D gene unclear. Germline loops: CDR1 SSHAT, CDR2 FNYEAQ (reference sequence). The CDR3 runs 15 residues. The CDR3 protein is CASSPISVATGELFF. CDR3 nucleotide sequence: TGTGCTAGCAGTCCCATCTCGGTGGCTACCGGGGAGCTGTTTTTT.

The V gene is TRBV29-1, the J gene TRBJ2-5, with D maybe TRBD2 (5 bases). The CDR3 length is 11 residues. Germline CDR1 SQVTM, CDR2 ANQGSEA. The CDR3 sequence: CSPTRGETQYF. The CDR3 region has the DNA TGCAGTCCCACCCGGGGAGAGACCCAGTACTTC.

CDR3 nucleotides: TGTGCCAGCAGCCACTTGGGTGGGAACACAGATACGCAGTATTTT. The encoded protein is CASSHLGGNTDTQYF. The chain has TRBV5-4 and TRBJ2-3; D remains unclear. The CDR3 spans 15 residues. Germline-derived CDR1 and CDR2 are SGHNT and YYREEE (reference sequence). The ends were cut back, 4 bases at V and 2 bases at J, with 14 bases in the middle.

This clone was observed a handful of times. The gene calls are TRBV5-1 and TRBJ2-5; 8 positions match TRBD1. V lost 3 bases, J lost 2 bases, and 3 bases stayed unmatched. There are 14 residues in the CDR3. CDR1 and CDR2 (germline): SGHRS, YFSETQ. The CDR3 region is CASSYGQGQETQYF. DNA of the CDR3: TGCGCCAGCAGCTACGGACAGGGACAAGAGACCCAGTACTTC.

This chain joins TRBV9 and TRBJ1-6, with TRBD1 matching over 7 bases. V dropped 5 bases and J dropped 10; count of bases not matched to a gene: 9. This CDR3 contains 14 residues. Germline-derived CDR1 and CDR2 are SGDLS and YYNGEE. Here the CDR3 reads CASREEGARSPLHF. The CDR3 region has the DNA TGTGCCAGCAGGGAAGAGGGGGCTAGATCACCCCTCCACTTT.

In its sample, this clone was seen a few times. V gene TRBV7-8 combines with J gene TRBJ1-1; D gene unclear. Germline V gene data show CDR1 as SGHVS and CDR2 as FQNEAQ. V lost 4 bases and J lost 5, with 14 bases in between. The CDR3 sequence is 14 residues long. The CDR3 loop is CASSSRGASTEAFF. CDR3 bases: TGTGCCAGCAGCTCAAGAGGTGCAAGTACTGAAGCTTTCTTT.

CDR3 bases: TGTGCCAGCAGTGGAAAACCGTGGAGGGTGAGGCATAGCACAGATACGCAGTATTTT. Its protein product is CASSGKPWRVRHSTDTQYF. The chain joins TRBV6-1 to TRBJ2-3, with D perhaps matching TRBD2 (6 bases). Germline V gene sequence: CDR1 MNHNS, CDR2 SASEGT. V shed 4 bases and J shed 0 bases, with 23 bases lying between them. The CDR3 extends over 19 amino acids.

The V gene is TRBV5-1, the J gene TRBJ1-1; no clear D. The CDR3 is 11 residues long. Trimming removed 3 bases at V and 3 bases at J, with 3 bases between. CDR1 SGHRS and CDR2 YFSETQ come from the germline V gene. CDR3 nucleotides: TGCGCCAGCAGCTCGGACACTGAAGCTTTCTTT. This sequence encodes CASSSDTEAFF.

The V gene is TRBV30, the J gene TRBJ2-3; TRBD2 matches 9 bases. The CDR3 has 14 amino acids. Germline CDR1 and CDR2: GTSNPN and SVGIG (reference sequence). The trim removed 2 bases at V and 1 base at J, leaving 1 base unmatched. The CDR3 nucleotides are TGTGCCTGGAGTTCTAGCGGGGGCACAGATACGCAGTATTTT. This sequence encodes CAWSSSGGTDTQYF.

The rearrangement links TRBV7-2 to TRBJ2-7; D may be TRBD2 (5 bases). V was trimmed by 1 base and J by 8 bases, leaving 15 bases between them. This CDR3 comprises 14 residues. Looked up from germline, CDR1 is SGHTA and CDR2 is FQGNSA. In DNA, the CDR3 is TGTGCCAGCAGCTTAGGCCAGCGGTTGGGGAAGCAGTACTTC. Amino acid sequence: CASSLGQRLGKQYF.

The gene calls are TRBV4-1 and TRBJ2-1, with 11 bases lining up with TRBD2. This CDR3 has 20 amino acids. The trim removed 4 bases at V and 5 bases at J, leaving 19 bases unmatched. The germline CDR1 and CDR2 sequences are MGHRA and YSYEKL. In DNA form, the CDR3 reads TGCGCCAGCAGCCGTTACCAGAGGATCGTTGGGACTAGCGGAAACAATGAGCAGTTCTTC. It is translated as CASSRYQRIVGTSGNNEQFF.

Only a few counts were recorded for this clone. V usage is TRBV19 and J usage is TRBJ1-2; D uncertain. Trimming pared 5 bases from V and 3 bases from J, leaving 16 bases between. The CDR3 loop spans 15 amino acids. The germline CDR1 and CDR2 sequences are LNHDA and SQIVND (reference sequence). CDR3 DNA sequence: TGTGCCAGTAGTGAATGGTTGGGGTCAGACTATGGCTACACCTTC. Encoded protein: CASSEWLGSDYGYTF.

The gene calls are TRBV7-6 and TRBJ2-2, with D perhaps assigned TRBD1 or TRBD2 (5 bases each). V gave up 0 bases and J gave up 5 bases, with 10 bases separating them. The CDR3 is 15 amino acids. Germline V gene data show CDR1 as SGHVS and CDR2 as FNYEAQ. The CDR3 spells CASSLARGDTGELFF. In nucleotides, the CDR3 is TGTGCCAGCAGCTTAGCACGGGGCGATACCGGGGAGCTGTTTTTT.

The J gene is TRBJ2-3, the V gene TRBV6-1, with TRBD1 matching over 9 bases. The CDR3 is 17 residues long. CDR1 is MNHNS and CDR2 is SASEGT in the germline V gene. Unmatched junction bases numbered 7, after V lost 3 bases and J lost 0 bases. Here the CDR3 reads CASSDWTGVTSTDTQYF. The CDR3, as DNA: TGTGCCAGCAGTGATTGGACAGGGGTGACAAGCACAGATACGCAGTATTTT.

The genes are TRBV9 and TRBJ1-4; no definite D call. Trimming left V 4 bases short and J 6 bases short, with 13 bases between. Germline CDR1 reads SGDLS; CDR2 reads YYNGEE. The CDR3 runs 14 residues. CDR3 sequence: CASSSRGGDEKLFF. The CDR3 bases are TGTGCCAGCAGCTCCAGAGGTGGGGATGAAAAACTGTTTTTT.

This clone turned up a few times. This sequence joins TRBV30 and TRBJ1-4; 8 positions match TRBD1. The germline V gene encodes CDR1 GTSNPN and CDR2 SVGIG (reference sequence). V trimming: 0 bases; J trimming: 8 bases; junction bases outside the gene matches: 14. This CDR3 contains 17 residues. The CDR3 sequence: CAWSVQNQGARGEKLFF. DNA for the CDR3: TGTGCCTGGAGTGTCCAAAACCAGGGGGCGCGGGGGGAAAAACTGTTTTTT.